The clone carrying this TCR beta chain was recorded a few times. This sample was taken from a study of blood T cell repertoires in COVID-19. The CDR3 length is 17 residues. Germline V gene sequence: CDR1 KGHDR, CDR2 SFDVKD. V lost 3 bases to trimming and J lost 6 bases; unmatched junction nucleotides: 7. This table comes from immunoSEQ multiplex PCR, and its TCRdb copy is limited to in-frame clones, with some not included. This sample has fewer than 300,000 clones, with roughly nine tenths found just once. Seattle patients were enrolled while actively infected and followed longitudinally. The receptor was isolated from a woman aged 25-40 years with COVID-19, enrolled during active disease. The sample consisted of peripheral blood. The rearrangement uses TRBV24-1 and TRBJ2-1, with 13 bases that match TRBD2. In DNA, the CDR3 is TGTGCCACCAGTGATACCGCCACTAGCGGGGGGGTCAATGAGCAGTTCTTC. Its translation is CATSDTATSGGVNEQFF.